This entry lists 5 T cell receptor beta chains sequenced from one sample in a study of blood T cell repertoires in COVID-19. The assay was immunoSEQ multiplex PCR, and TCRdb's table has in-frame clones only and misses some. The data show roughly 110,000 clones, roughly 84% seen once. Material for sequencing was peripheral blood. These receptors came from a man aged 40-55 years with acute or convalescent COVID-19.

The sample holds a few counts of this clone. The chain recombines TRBV2 with TRBJ1-4; the D is unclear. Trimming removed 1 base from V and 4 bases from J, with 7 bases in between. In germline, CDR1 is SNHLY, CDR2 FYNNEI. The CDR3 is made up of 14 amino acids. CDR3 protein: CASSEGQDNEKLFF. CDR3 DNA sequence: TGTGCCAGCAGTGAAGGGCAGGATAATGAAAAACTGTTTTTT.

V gene TRBV6-6 combines with J gene TRBJ2-1; the D gene is possibly TRBD2 (6 bases). Germline V gene data show CDR1 as MNHNY and CDR2 as SVGAGI (reference sequence). This CDR3 has 14 amino acids. V dropped 7 bases and J dropped 3 bases, with 13 bases sitting between them. The CDR3: CASTISGLYNEQFF. The CDR3 DNA reads as TGTGCCAGCACTATTAGCGGACTCTACAATGAGCAGTTCTTC.

This chain joins TRBV29-1 and TRBJ2-3; 12 bases align to TRBD2. After removal of 4 bases from V and 5 bases from J, the junction contained 13 bases not matched to a gene. This CDR3 has 17 residues. Germline values: CDR1 SQVTM, CDR2 ANQGSEA. The CDR3 region is CSVVVFLAGGPVDTQYF. Here the CDR3 DNA reads TGCAGCGTTGTAGTCTTCCTAGCGGGGGGGCCAGTAGATACGCAGTATTTT.

The chain couples TRBV5-4 to TRBJ2-3, with a weak D call TRBD2 (6 bases). V dropped 3 bases and J dropped 2 bases, with 19 bases sitting between them. The germline V gene has CDR1 SGHNT and CDR2 YYREEE (reference sequence). The CDR3 runs to 17 residues. The CDR3 region is CASSSGTAGLPTDTQYF. Here the CDR3 DNA reads TGTGCCAGCAGCTCCGGGACGGCGGGACTCCCCACAGATACGCAGTATTTT.

The J gene is TRBJ2-7, the V gene TRBV3-1 (or the pseudogene TRBV3-2); 7 bases match TRBD2. This CDR3 contains 13 residues. Germline CDR1 is LGHDT and CDR2 is YNNKEL (reference sequence). Unmatched junction bases numbered 3, after V lost 1 base and J lost 6 bases. The CDR3 DNA is TGTGCCAGCAGCCAAGGACTAGCCCGCGAGCAGTACTTC. Amino acid sequence: CASSQGLAREQYF.